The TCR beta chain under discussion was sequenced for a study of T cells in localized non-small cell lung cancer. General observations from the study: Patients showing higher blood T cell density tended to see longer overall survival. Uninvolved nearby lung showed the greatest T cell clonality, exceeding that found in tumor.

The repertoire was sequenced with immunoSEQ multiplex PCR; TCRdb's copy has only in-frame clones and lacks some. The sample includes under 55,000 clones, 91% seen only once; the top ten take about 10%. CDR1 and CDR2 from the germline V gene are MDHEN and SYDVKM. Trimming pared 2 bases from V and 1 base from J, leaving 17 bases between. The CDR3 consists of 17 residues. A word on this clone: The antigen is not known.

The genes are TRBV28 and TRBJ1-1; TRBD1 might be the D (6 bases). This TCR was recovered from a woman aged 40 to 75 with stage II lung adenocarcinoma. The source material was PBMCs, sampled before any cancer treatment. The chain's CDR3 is CASSLPRGTEWNTEAFF. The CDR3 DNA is TGTGCCAGCAGTTTACCCAGGGGTACAGAGTGGAACACTGAAGCTTTCTTT.